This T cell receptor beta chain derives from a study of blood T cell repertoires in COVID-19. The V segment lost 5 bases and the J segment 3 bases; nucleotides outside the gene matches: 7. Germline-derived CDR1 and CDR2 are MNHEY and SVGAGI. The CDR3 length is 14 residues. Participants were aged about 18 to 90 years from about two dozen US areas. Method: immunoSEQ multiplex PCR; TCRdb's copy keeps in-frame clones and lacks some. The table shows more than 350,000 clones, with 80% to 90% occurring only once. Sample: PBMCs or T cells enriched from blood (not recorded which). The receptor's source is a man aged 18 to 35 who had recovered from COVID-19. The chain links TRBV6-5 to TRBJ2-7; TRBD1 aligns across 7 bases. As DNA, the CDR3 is TGTGCCAGCAGTCTCTCGGACAGGTACTACGAGCAGTACTTC. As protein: CASSLSDRYYEQYF.